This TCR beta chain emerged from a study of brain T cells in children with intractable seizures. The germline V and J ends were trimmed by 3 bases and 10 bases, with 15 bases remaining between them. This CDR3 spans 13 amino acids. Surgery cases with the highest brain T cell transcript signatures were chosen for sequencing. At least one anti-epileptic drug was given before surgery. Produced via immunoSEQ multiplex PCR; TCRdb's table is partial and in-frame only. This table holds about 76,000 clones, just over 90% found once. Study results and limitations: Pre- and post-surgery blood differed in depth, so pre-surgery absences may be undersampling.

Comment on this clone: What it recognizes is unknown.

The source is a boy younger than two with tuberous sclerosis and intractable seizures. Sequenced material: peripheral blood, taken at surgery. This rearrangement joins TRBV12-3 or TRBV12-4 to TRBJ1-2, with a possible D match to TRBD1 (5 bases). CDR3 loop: CASSFEPGVFYTF. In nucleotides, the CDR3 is TGTGCCAGCAGTTTCGAGCCGGGGGTATTCTACACCTTC.